These T cell receptor beta chains were read from a single sample in a study of blood T cells in healthy people across ages. MiXCR, run by TCRdb on the 5' RACE reads, gives a single entry per CDR3 protein. The sample holds some 1.5 million distinct CDR3 sequences; 28% are singletons and the top ten take 7.7%. Sequencing was done on a sample of blood. These TCRs come from a woman under 40 in good health. Each CDR3 is given with its conserved first and last residue.

TRBV5-4,TRBJ2-1,CASSLDTPLREQFF
TRBV28,TRBJ2-5,CASSSRGGGKETQYF
TRBV19,NA,CASSEQGTGTQYF
TRBV9,TRBJ2-2,CASSLRTSFNTGELFF
TRBV10-2,TRBJ2-3,CASSTPGGQAVGTDTQYF
TRBV7-3,TRBJ2-2,CAISPPGTANTGELFF
TRBV10-3,TRBJ2-6,CAISESTRQGVLTF
TRBV7-2,TRBJ2-1,CASRTGGDEQFF
TRBV27,TRBJ2-3,CASSLSAGTTSTDTQYF
TRBV11-2,TRBJ2-7,CASSWGGENYEQYF
TRBV27,TRBJ2-3,CASRSVIPSGGATQDTQYF
TRBV12-3/TRBV12-4,TRBJ2-1,CASSYGVSSDEQFF
TRBV7-2,TRBJ2-1,CASRLAGTSGYNEQFF
TRBV7-9,TRBJ2-1,CASSRVGERYNEQFF
TRBV20-1,TRBJ1-2,CSASGGLTGVGGYTF
TRBV20-1,TRBJ2-7,CSASGSDAYEQYF
TRBV5-1,TRBJ2-1,CASSPPGLEKYNEQFF
TRBV12-3/TRBV12-4,TRBJ2-1,CASSLPLGSHNEQFF
TRBV7-2,TRBJ2-1,CASRFSGASSYNEQFF
TRBV27,TRBJ2-5,CASRLAGVETQYF
TRBV28,TRBJ2-5,CASRPSRGLETQYF
TRBV5-1,TRBJ1-1,CASTLGGANEAFF
TRBV14,TRBJ2-1,CASSQVGRVKSEFF
TRBV19,TRBJ2-1,CASSTRGGRPNEQFF
TRBV10-3,TRBJ2-5,CAINAGGDMETQYF
TRBV24-1,TRBJ1-6,CATSDSSSGDNSPLHF
TRBV5-5,TRBJ2-1,CASSPKVGQGYYNEQFF
TRBV7-3,TRBJ2-3,CASSLGSSGGLTQYF
TRBV5-1,TRBJ2-2,CASSLVPGLVGKLFF
TRBV29-1,TRBJ2-1,CSAGGRDNEQFF
TRBV6-2/TRBV6-3,TRBJ1-1,CASRRILVTEAFF
TRBV7-2,TRBJ2-4,CASSSNPGNIQYF
TRBV4-1,TRBJ1-5,CAGSQWGQGNQPQHF
TRBV7-7,TRBJ2-5,CASSSRPPAAQETQYF
TRBV7-8,TRBJ2-1,CASSLGGVFCNEQFF
TRBV14,TRBJ2-5,CASSHGTLQETQYF
TRBV5-1,TRBJ2-1,CASSPMTSWSEQFF
TRBV6-5,TRBJ1-2,CASRGSFAYGYTF
TRBV5-1,TRBJ2-6,CASSISEGANVLTF
TRBV20-1,TRBJ1-4,CSAYYDRGKLFF
TRBV7-3,TRBJ2-1,CASSSGLATCNEQFF
TRBV15,TRBJ2-7,CATSRGWSSVPEQYF
TRBV28,TRBJ2-3,CAGSSGGDTQYF
TRBV12-3/TRBV12-4,TRBJ2-7,CASMVGGNEQYF
TRBV11-2,TRBJ2-7,CASSPGQRPYEQYF
TRBV24-1,TRBJ2-7,CATSAPTPSYEQYF
TRBV15,TRBJ1-1,CATSRSDLNTEAFF
TRBV7-9,TRBJ2-3,CASSLELRGTTDTQYF
TRBV9,TRBJ2-1,CASAPPPGGHNEQFF
TRBV2,NA,CASNTGTQYNEQYF